This T cell receptor (beta chain) was identified in a study of type 1 regulatory T cells. At the level of the study: This in vitro CD4 product, T-allo10, is enriched for Tr1 cells and alloantigen-specific.

TCRdb reprocessed the reads via MiXCR and lists one record per CDR3 protein. The table lists approximately 42,000 distinct CDR3 sequences, 12% of them singletons. This clonotype has more than one count but fewer than ten. As yet, its antigen is unknown. Study conclusions and caveats: Type 1 regulatory T cells had a more restricted TCR repertoire than non-type 1 regulatory T cells.

Germline V gene sequence: CDR1 SGHVS, CDR2 FQNEAQ. The ends were cut back, 5 bases at V and 2 bases at J, with 16 bases in the middle. The CDR3 runs to 16 residues. The sequence derives from a human donor in good health. V is TRBV7-8 and J is TRBJ2-1; D perhaps matches TRBD1 (6 bases). Sequenced input: cultured non-Tr1 T cells, either the whole culture or a sorted T cell fraction (not recorded which). CDR3 amino acids: CASSPSGAGPYNEQFF. The CDR3 nucleotides are TGTGCCAGCAGCCCGTCAGGGGCAGGCCCCTACAATGAGCAGTTCTTC.